This is a list of T cell receptor beta chains from one sample in a study of T cells after yellow fever vaccination. Using its own MiXCR run on the 5' RACE reads, TCRdb lists one record per CDR3 protein. The top ten hold around 16% of the sample, which has roughly 520,000 distinct CDR3 sequences, 20% to 25% seen once. Sequences were derived from PBMCs, sampled approximately 20 days after the first yellow fever vaccination. The receptors were gathered from a man between 18 and 35 years old who received the YFV17D yellow fever vaccine. Each CDR3 is given with its conserved first and last residue. The D gene is left open where the match is weak. Size is omitted from some rows. Given values are once, few, many or a class for expanded clones.

size: NA
V: TRBV19
J: TRBJ2-4
D: TRBD1
CDR3: CASSYRGNIQYF
DNA: TGTGCCAGTAGTTACAGGGGCAACATTCAGTACTTC

size: few
V: TRBV30
J: TRBJ1-2
D: NA
CDR3: CAWSPAGRTNYGYTF
DNA: TGTGCCTGGAGTCCCGCGGGACGGACTAACTATGGCTACACCTTC

size: NA
V: TRBV29-1
J: TRBJ1-2
D: NA
CDR3: CSVVDKDSNYGYTF
DNA: TGCAGCGTTGTGGACAAGGACTCAAACTATGGCTACACCTTC

size: NA
V: TRBV19
J: TRBJ1-5
D: NA
CDR3: CASRRRGQDSNQPQHF
DNA: TGTGCCAGCCGAAGGAGGGGCCAGGATAGCAATCAGCCCCAGCATTTT

size: few
V: TRBV20-1
J: TRBJ1-1
D: TRBD1
CDR3: CSAYRGLNTEAFF
DNA: TGCAGTGCTTACAGGGGTTTGAACACTGAAGCTTTCTTT

size: few
V: TRBV30
J: TRBJ1-5
D: NA
CDR3: CAWSDRSNQPQHF
DNA: TGTGCCTGGAGTGACAGAAGCAATCAGCCCCAGCATTTT

size: few
V: TRBV4-1
J: TRBJ2-1
D: TRBD2
CDR3: CASSQRGGSYNEQFF
DNA: TGCGCCAGCAGCCAACGGGGGGGATCCTACAATGAGCAGTTCTTC

size: many
V: TRBV6-5
J: TRBJ2-1
D: TRBD2
CDR3: CASSYGPGVAGVYNEQFF
DNA: TGTGCCAGCAGTTACGGCCCCGGGGTAGCGGGGGTCTACAATGAGCAGTTCTTC

size: few
V: TRBV30
J: TRBJ2-3
D: TRBD1
CDR3: CAWDRGQDTDTQYF
DNA: TGTGCCTGGGACCGAGGACAGGATACAGATACGCAGTATTTT

size: few
V: TRBV5-1
J: TRBJ1-5
D: NA
CDR3: CASSPEGMDGQPQHF
DNA: TGCGCCAGCAGCCCAGAAGGGATGGACGGACAGCCCCAGCATTTT

size: NA
V: TRBV4-3
J: TRBJ2-3
D: NA
CDR3: CASSQSWDTQYF
DNA: TGCGCCAGCAGCCAGAGCTGGGATACGCAGTATTTT

size: few
V: TRBV7-2
J: TRBJ2-1
D: NA
CDR3: CASSLLTGEGYEQFF
DNA: TGTGCCAGCAGCCTCTTGACCGGAGAGGGGTATGAGCAGTTCTTC

size: few
V: TRBV6-5
J: TRBJ2-1
D: TRBD2
CDR3: CASSYSASGSEQFF
DNA: TGTGCCAGCAGTTACTCAGCTAGCGGCAGCGAGCAGTTCTTC

size: NA
V: TRBV24-1
J: TRBJ2-6
D: NA
CDR3: CATSDSRAGANVLTF
DNA: TGTGCCACCAGTGATTCCAGGGCTGGGGCCAACGTCCTGACTTTC

size: NA
V: TRBV7-2
J: TRBJ2-1
D: TRBD2
CDR3: CASSLSSGTSGKRFF
DNA: TGTGCCAGCAGCTTAAGCTCCGGGACTAGCGGGAAGCGGTTCTTC

size: few
V: TRBV21-1
J: TRBJ1-1
D: NA
CDR3: CASSKGETEKDTEAFF
DNA: TGTGCCAGCAGCAAAGGAGAAACAGAGAAAGACACTGAAGCTTTCTTT

size: NA
V: TRBV4-3
J: TRBJ2-3
D: NA
CDR3: CASSQDARALSGADTQYF
DNA: TGCGCCAGCAGCCAAGATGCCCGCGCCCTATCCGGGGCGGATACGCAGTATTTT

size: few
V: TRBV6-2/TRBV6-3
J: TRBJ2-7
D: TRBD1
CDR3: CASKGQNYEQYF
DNA: TGTGCCAGCAAGGGACAGAACTACGAGCAGTACTTC

size: NA
V: TRBV7-3
J: TRBJ2-2
D: TRBD2
CDR3: CASSRSGGRSGELFF
DNA: TGTGCCAGCAGCAGGAGCGGGGGGCGATCCGGGGAGCTGTTTTTT

size: NA
V: TRBV5-6
J: TRBJ2-5
D: TRBD1
CDR3: CASSLSPTGKETQYF
DNA: TGTGCCAGCAGCTTGTCCCCGACAGGGAAAGAGACCCAGTACTTC

size: few
V: TRBV7-2
J: TRBJ2-2
D: TRBD1
CDR3: CASSFRDRNTGELFF
DNA: TGTGCCAGCAGCTTTCGGGACAGGAACACCGGGGAGCTGTTTTTT

size: NA
V: TRBV29-1
J: TRBJ2-7
D: NA
CDR3: CSAGDLVGQYF
DNA: TGCAGCGCTGGGGACCTGGTGGGGCAGTACTTC

size: NA
V: TRBV5-1
J: TRBJ2-2
D: TRBD1
CDR3: CASSLSGQGTGELFF
DNA: TGCGCCAGCAGCTTATCGGGACAGGGTACCGGGGAGCTGTTTTTT

size: NA
V: TRBV19
J: TRBJ2-3
D: NA
CDR3: CASRRKFGTDTQYF
DNA: TGTGCCAGTCGCCGGAAGTTCGGCACAGATACGCAGTATTTT

size: NA
V: TRBV20-1
J: TRBJ2-1
D: NA
CDR3: CSAKAGLHNEQFF
DNA: TGCAGTGCTAAGGCAGGGCTACACAATGAGCAGTTCTTC

size: few
V: TRBV30
J: TRBJ1-2
D: NA
CDR3: CAWSPGQGYGYTF
DNA: TGTGCCTGGAGTCCGGGACAAGGATATGGCTACACCTTC

size: NA
V: TRBV4-3
J: TRBJ2-5
D: NA
CDR3: CATSQESQETQYF
DNA: TGCGCCACCAGCCAAGAGAGTCAAGAGACCCAGTACTTC

size: few
V: TRBV5-6
J: TRBJ1-1
D: NA
CDR3: CASSLRWDEAFF
DNA: TGTGCCAGCAGCTTGAGGTGGGACGAAGCTTTCTTT

size: NA
V: TRBV6-2/TRBV6-3
J: TRBJ1-6
D: NA
CDR3: CASSLLSLGSNSPLHF
DNA: TGTGCCAGCAGTTTGTTGTCTCTGGGAAGTAATTCACCCCTCCACTTT

size: few
V: TRBV11-2
J: TRBJ2-3
D: TRBD2
CDR3: CASTYRRSGVGDTQYF
DNA: TGTGCCAGCACCTATAGGCGGAGCGGGGTGGGAGATACGCAGTATTTT